This T cell receptor (beta chain) was retrieved from a study of shared clonotypes between healthy human individuals. Trimming left V 7 bases short and J 1 base short, with 15 bases between. The CDR3 is made up of 15 amino acids. The V gene's germline CDR1 is SGHVS and CDR2 FQNEAQ. Sequencing used immunoSEQ multiplex PCR; TCRdb keeps in-frame clones, though not all of them. The table records around 2.1 million clones, roughly 91% of them present only once. This clone was recorded only once. Terminally differentiated effector memory CD45RA+ cells were left out of the naive CD8 fraction, which was CD45RO-negative and positively selected for CCR7.

This TCR derives from a man between 18 and 29 years old in good health. Some clones in this sample may be carry-over from other donors' samples. The sequencing sample was made of naive CD8+ T cells from PBMCs. This rearrangement joins TRBV7-8 to TRBJ2-3; the D gene could be TRBD1 or TRBD2 (5 bases each). CDR3 protein: CASTRGVGGTDTQYF. The CDR3 nucleotides read TGTGCCAGCACACGCGGAGTGGGGGGCACAGATACGCAGTATTTT.